Included here is one T cell receptor (beta chain) sequence, with context. The data are from a study of CD4+ T cells in melanoma. The table came from immunoSEQ multiplex PCR; TCRdb's copy has only in-frame clones and leaves some out. In the table there are 18,000 or so clones, over 75% of which are singletons. Sequenced input: cells from a culture (not recorded whether cultured in vitro). The source is a human donor with melanoma.

Here the CDR3 reads CASSPRGGPQNTGELFF. Here the CDR3 DNA reads TGTGCCAGCTCACCACGGGGGGGGCCACAGAACACCGGGGAGCTGTTTTTT. The chain joins TRBV18 to TRBJ2-2; the D gene is possibly TRBD2 (7 bases). This CDR3 region has 17 residues. Trimming removed 1 base from V and 1 base from J, with 13 bases in between. The germline V gene encodes CDR1 KGHSH and CDR2 LQKENI.